The text below deals with one T cell receptor beta chain. CDR3 length: 14 amino acids. CDR1 is MDHEN, CDR2 SYDVKM, per germline. V dropped 7 bases and J dropped 4 bases, with 13 bases sitting between them. In the original workflow: Amplification of reference gene primers provided the estimated nucleated cell counts. Method: immunoSEQ multiplex PCR; TCRdb's copy keeps in-frame clones and lacks some. For V, J and clone size, that table is used; D and trimming come from the DNA. The repertoire holds approximately 300,000 clones, with roughly 84% as singletons. The sample originates from a study of blood T cell repertoires in COVID-19. Overall study: Material from acute and convalescent COVID-19 was sourced from the United States, Italy and Spain. T cells, B-cell-depleted T cells, or PBMCs provided the cDNA or gDNA that served as material.

V and J are TRBV28 and TRBJ1-4; D gene ambiguous. The sequence was collected from a man aged 45-60 years with active or convalescent COVID-19. Material: peripheral blood. CDR3 amino acids: CASTEGRLNEKLFF. CDR3 coding DNA: TGTGCCAGCACCGAGGGCAGACTTAATGAAAAACTGTTTTTT.